The sequence of this TCR beta chain was determined in a study of blood T cell repertoires in COVID-19. At the level of the study: There were acute and convalescent COVID-19 samples, and they came from the United States, Italy and Spain. T cells, B-cell-depleted T cells, or PBMCs supplied cDNA or gDNA.

Original analysis: Reference gene primer amplification in the assay estimated nucleated cell counts. Sequencing was performed with immunoSEQ multiplex PCR; in TCRdb, only in-frame clones are kept and a portion is missing. The DNA gave D and trimming, while V, J and clone size come from that table. The table lists 30,000 to 35,000 clones, about 88% of them singletons. This CDR3 has 14 amino acids. V dropped 5 bases and J dropped 8; count of bases not matched to a gene: 4. Looked up from germline, CDR1 is SGHAT and CDR2 is FQNNGV. Sequencing used peripheral blood. The receptor was derived from an elderly man with acute or convalescent COVID-19. This chain links TRBV11-2 with TRBJ1-6, with TRBD1 matching 9 bases. The CDR3 coding sequence is TGTGCCAGCAGCCTAAGACAGGGGGATTCACCCCTCCACTTT. Amino acids: CASSLRQGDSPLHF. The full variable domain, in which reference TRBV11-2 and TRBJ1-6 provide the parts outside the CDR3, is EAGVAQSPRYKIIEKRQSVAFWCNPISGHATLYWYQQILGQGPKLLIQFQNNGVVDDSQLPKDRFSAERLKGVDSTLKIQPAKLEDSAVYLCASSLRQGDSPLHFGNGTRLTVT.